Listed below are T cell receptor beta chains from one sample, sequenced in a study of cytomegalovirus exposure and HLA in healthy donors. Sequencing used immunoSEQ multiplex PCR; TCRdb keeps in-frame clones, though not all of them. The sample lists 150,000 to 200,000 clones; less than 90% were seen once. Sequenced sample: PBMCs. All receptors derive from a young man in good health and CMV-seronegative. Both conserved end residues are part of each CDR3. The order of the fields is J gene, D gene, clone size, V gene, CDR3 length, CDR3 DNA, CDR3 protein. The D gene is left open where the match is weak. A clone size is listed for some rows: how often the clone was seen (once, few, many), or a class if it is expanded.

TRBJ2-5,TRBD2,.,TRBV5-6,16,TGTGCCAGCAGCCGGCGGCTAGCGGGGGATCAAGAGACCCAGTACTTC,CASSRRLAGDQETQYF
TRBJ1-6,.,.,TRBV30,20,TGTGCCTGGAGTGTAAAAAGAGGACACATTAAGAGCTCCTATAATTCACCCCTCCACTTT,CAWSVKRGHIKSSYNSPLHF
TRBJ2-7,TRBD2,.,TRBV27,14,TGTGCCAGCACCATAGCGGGAGGGGCCTACGAGCAGTACTTC,CASTIAGGAYEQYF
TRBJ2-5,TRBD1,.,TRBV12-5,13,TGTGCTAGTCTGGGACAGAATCAAGAGACCCAGTACTTC,CASLGQNQETQYF
TRBJ2-1,TRBD2,.,TRBV28,18,TGTGCCAGCAGTTCTCCCGGGACTAGCGGGGGGGCCGCAAATGAGCAGTTCTTC,CASSSPGTSGGAANEQFF
TRBJ2-5,.,few,TRBV4-3,15,TGCGCCAGCAGCCAAGCGGAGGGAGCGTGGGAGACCCAGTACTTC,CASSQAEGAWETQYF
TRBJ1-1,TRBD1,.,TRBV7-6,14,TGTGCCAGCAGCTTTAACGGACAGGGCGGGGACGCTTTCTTT,CASSFNGQGGDAFF
TRBJ1-4,.,.,TRBV7-9,18,TGTGCCAGCAGCTTTTGGAGGCGTAATGAAAGGCGTAATGAAAAACTGTTTTTT,CASSFWRRNERRNEKLFF
TRBJ2-1,TRBD2,.,TRBV28,16,TGTGCCAGCAGCCGCGGCGTCGGGGGGGCCATGAATGAGCAGTTCTTC,CASSRGVGGAMNEQFF
TRBJ2-5,TRBD2,.,TRBV11-3,15,TGTGCCAGCACCAGCGGGGGGGGGATTATGGAGACCCAGTACTTC,CASTSGGGIMETQYF
TRBJ2-1,.,.,TRBV6-1,13,TGTGCCAGCAGTTTCGCACCAGGGATCCCGCAGTTCTTC,CASSFAPGIPQFF
TRBJ1-2,.,.,TRBV4-3,15,TGCGCCAGCAGCCAAGATTACCCCAGGGTATATAGCTACACCTTC,CASSQDYPRVYSYTF
TRBJ2-3,.,.,TRBV21-1,19,TGTGCCAGCAGCAAAGCCTCCCCGTCTAGCGGGGGACCCACAGATACGCAGTATTTT,CASSKASPSSGGPTDTQYF
TRBJ2-3,.,.,TRBV7-9,12,TGTGCCAGCATGGGAGTCACAGATACGCAGTATTTT,CASMGVTDTQYF
TRBJ2-7,TRBD2,once,TRBV7-2,16,TGTGCCAGCAGCCCACTAGCGGGGGGCCCGTTTGGGGAGCAGTACTTC,CASSPLAGGPFGEQYF
TRBJ2-5,.,once,TRBV7-2,16,TGTGCCAGCAGCTCCCCCCTGGGGCGAGCTCAAGAGACCCAGTACTTC,CASSSPLGRAQETQYF
TRBJ1-2,.,.,TRBV27,14,TGTGCCAGCAGATACGGGGGGAAGGGCTATGGCTACACCTTC,CASRYGGKGYGYTF
TRBJ2-3,.,.,TRBV7-8,16,TGTGCCAGCAGCTTAGCATCTGGGGGGACGGCAGATACGCAGTATTTT,CASSLASGGTADTQYF
TRBJ2-1,.,.,TRBV2,14,TGTGCCAGCACCACCGCAGCCCAGCAGAGGGAGAAGTTCTTC,CASTTAAQQREKFF
TRBJ2-1,TRBD2,.,TRBV20-1,11,TGCAGTGCTAGAGAGACTAGCACATTTTTCTTC,CSARETSTFFF
TRBJ1-2,.,once,TRBV4-3,15,TGCGCCAGCAGCCAAGAAGCGGCCTATAACTATGGCTACACCTTC,CASSQEAAYNYGYTF
TRBJ1-1,TRBD1,.,TRBV15,13,TGTGCCACCAGCAGGACAGGGTTCACTGAAGCTTTCTTT,CATSRTGFTEAFF
TRBJ2-5,TRBD1,.,TRBV9,16,TGTGCCAGCACGGGGGGACAGGGCAAATTAACGGAGACCCAGTACTTC,CASTGGQGKLTETQYF
TRBJ1-2,TRBD1,.,TRBV28,13,TGTGCCAGCAGTCAGACAGGGGTATATGGCTACACCTTC,CASSQTGVYGYTF
TRBJ2-7,.,.,TRBV7-9,15,TGTGCCAGCAGCTTAGTAGCTGCGGCTCCTGACGAGCAGTACTTC,CASSLVAAAPDEQYF
TRBJ2-3,TRBD1,.,TRBV6-4,14,TGTGCCAGCAGCCCGACAGGGGTACGAGATACGCAGTATTTT,CASSPTGVRDTQYF
TRBJ2-3,TRBD1,.,TRBV7-8,14,TGTGCCAGCAGCTCACAACAGGGGCCAGATACGCAGTATTTT,CASSSQQGPDTQYF
TRBJ2-1,TRBD2,once,TRBV5-5,15,TGTGCCAGCAGCTCCCTACTAGCGGGAGCTAATGAGCAGTTCTTC,CASSSLLAGANEQFF
TRBJ1-1,.,.,TRBV30,12,TGTGCCTGGAGTCCGGGCAGGGCTGAAGCTTTCTTT,CAWSPGRAEAFF
TRBJ2-7,.,.,TRBV6-5,11,TGTGCCATCAGGGGGGGGAACGAGCAGTACTTC,CAIRGGNEQYF
TRBJ1-1,.,.,TRBV6-5,14,TGTGCCAGCAGTACTGCGGGGGGGAACACTGAAGCTTTCTTT,CASSTAGGNTEAFF
TRBJ2-7,TRBD1,.,TRBV2,15,TGTGCCAGCAGGGTACCCCGTGGGACAGAATATAGGGAGTACTTC,CASRVPRGTEYREYF
TRBJ1-4,.,.,TRBV19,15,TGTGCCAGTAGTATATTCAGGTCAAAGAATGAAAAACTGTTTTTT,CASSIFRSKNEKLFF
TRBJ2-2,.,.,TRBV2,13,TGTGCCAGCAGGACTTATCACACCGGGGAGCTGTTTTTT,CASRTYHTGELFF
TRBJ2-2,.,once,TRBV27,13,TGTGCCAGCAGTTTAGGGGGGACCGGGGAGCTGTTTTTT,CASSLGGTGELFF
TRBJ2-1,TRBD2,.,TRBV7-2,14,TGTGCCAGCAGCGCGGGGGGGCTAGATCGGGAGCAGTTCTTC,CASSAGGLDREQFF
TRBJ2-1,.,.,TRBV7-2,17,TGTGCCAGCAGCGCAAAGCGAGACAGGTCTGGCGTCCATGAGCAGTTCTTC,CASSAKRDRSGVHEQFF
TRBJ1-3,TRBD1,.,TRBV11-1,17,TGTGCCAGCAGCCAGGGGGTCGGTAGGGGGCGAGGAAACACCATATATTTT,CASSQGVGRGRGNTIYF
TRBJ2-1,.,.,TRBV30,16,TGTGCCTGGAGTGTAAGGCCCACACCACGGGGCAATGAGCAGTTCTTC,CAWSVRPTPRGNEQFF
TRBJ2-7,TRBD1,.,TRBV23-1,15,TGCGCCAGCAGTCCCCGGACAGGGGATATTTACGAGCAGTACTTC,CASSPRTGDIYEQYF
TRBJ1-2,TRBD1,.,TRBV7-2,15,TGTGCCAGCAGCTTGTGGCAGGGGGAAAACTATGGCTACACCTTC,CASSLWQGENYGYTF
TRBJ1-1,.,.,TRBV19,14,TGTGCCAGTAGTGTAAGAGCCGGGGGGACTGAAGCTTTCTTT,CASSVRAGGTEAFF
TRBJ1-1,.,once,TRBV28,13,TGTGCCAGCACCTTGCCCCGGGGCACTGAAGCTTTCTTT,CASTLPRGTEAFF